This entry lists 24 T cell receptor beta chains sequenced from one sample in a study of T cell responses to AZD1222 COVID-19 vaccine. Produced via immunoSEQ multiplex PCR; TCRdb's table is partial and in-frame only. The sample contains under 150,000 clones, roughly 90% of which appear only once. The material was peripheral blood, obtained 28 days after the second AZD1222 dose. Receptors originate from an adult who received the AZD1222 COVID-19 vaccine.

The CDR3 DNA is TGTGCCAGCAGTTTGACGCAGCTCTATGGCTACACCTTC. This codes for CASSLTQLYGYTF. The chain is built from TRBV6-2 or TRBV6-3 and TRBJ1-2; the D is unclear. The length of the CDR3 is 13 residues. The V end was cut by 4 bases, the J end by 4 bases, with 10 bases between. Germline assignment: CDR1 MNHEY and CDR2 SVGEGT.

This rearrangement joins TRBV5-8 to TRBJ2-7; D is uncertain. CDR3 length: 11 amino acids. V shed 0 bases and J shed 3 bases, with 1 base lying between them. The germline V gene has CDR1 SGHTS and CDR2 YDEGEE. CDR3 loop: CASSLGYEQYF. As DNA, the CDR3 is TGTGCCAGCAGCTTGGGCTACGAGCAGTACTTC.

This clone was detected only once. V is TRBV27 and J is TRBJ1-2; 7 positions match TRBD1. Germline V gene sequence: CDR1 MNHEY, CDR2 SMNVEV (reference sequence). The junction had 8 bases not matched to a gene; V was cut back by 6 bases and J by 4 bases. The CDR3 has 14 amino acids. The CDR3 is CASRRTGTAYGYTF. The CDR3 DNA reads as TGTGCCAGCAGGCGGACCGGGACAGCCTATGGCTACACCTTC.

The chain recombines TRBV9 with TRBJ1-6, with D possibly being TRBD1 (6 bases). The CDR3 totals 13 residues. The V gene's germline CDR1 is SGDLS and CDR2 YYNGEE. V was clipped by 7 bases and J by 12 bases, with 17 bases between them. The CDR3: CASSSGATQPLHF. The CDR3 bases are TGTGCCAGCTCCTCGGGGGCTACCCAACCCCTCCACTTT.

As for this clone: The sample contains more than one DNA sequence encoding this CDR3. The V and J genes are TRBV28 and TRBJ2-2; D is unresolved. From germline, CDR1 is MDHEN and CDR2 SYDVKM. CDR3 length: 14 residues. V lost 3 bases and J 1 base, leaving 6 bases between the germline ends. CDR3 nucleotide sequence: TGTGCCAGCAGTTTGGGCGGGAACACCGGGGAGCTGTTTTTT. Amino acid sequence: CASSLGGNTGELFF.

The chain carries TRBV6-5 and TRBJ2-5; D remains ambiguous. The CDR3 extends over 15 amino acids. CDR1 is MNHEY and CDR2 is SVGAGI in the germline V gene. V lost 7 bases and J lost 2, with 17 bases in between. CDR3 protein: CASNPRSQLQETQYF. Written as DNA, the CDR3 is TGTGCCAGCAATCCCCGGTCCCAGCTACAAGAGACCCAGTACTTC.

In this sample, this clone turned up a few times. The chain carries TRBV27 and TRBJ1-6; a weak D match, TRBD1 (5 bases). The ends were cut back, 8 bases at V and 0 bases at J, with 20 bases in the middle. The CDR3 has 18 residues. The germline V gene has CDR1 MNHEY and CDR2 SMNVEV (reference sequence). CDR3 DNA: TGTGCCAGCCGTGGGGGGGAGAGAAGTCGCTCCTATAATTCACCCCTCCACTTT. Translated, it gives CASRGGERSRSYNSPLHF.

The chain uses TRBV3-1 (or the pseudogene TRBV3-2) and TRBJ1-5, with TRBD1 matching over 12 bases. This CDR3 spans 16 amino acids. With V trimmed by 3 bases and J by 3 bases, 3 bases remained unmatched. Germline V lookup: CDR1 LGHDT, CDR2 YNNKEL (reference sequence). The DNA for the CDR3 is TGTGCCAGCAGCCAGGGGACAGGGGGCAACAATCAGCCCCAGCATTTT. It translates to CASSQGTGGNNQPQHF.

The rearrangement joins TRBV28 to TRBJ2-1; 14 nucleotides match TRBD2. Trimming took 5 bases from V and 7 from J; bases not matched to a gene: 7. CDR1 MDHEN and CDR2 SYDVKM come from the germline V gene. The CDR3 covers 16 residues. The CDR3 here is CASSMTSGRVRNEQFF. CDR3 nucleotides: TGTGCCAGCAGTATGACTAGCGGGAGGGTGAGGAATGAGCAGTTCTTC.

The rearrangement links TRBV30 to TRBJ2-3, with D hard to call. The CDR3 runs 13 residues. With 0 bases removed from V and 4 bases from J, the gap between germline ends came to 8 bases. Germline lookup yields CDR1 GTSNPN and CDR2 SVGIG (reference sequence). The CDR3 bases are TGTGCCTGGAGTGTACTCGGAGCAGATACGCAGTATTTT. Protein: CAWSVLGADTQYF.

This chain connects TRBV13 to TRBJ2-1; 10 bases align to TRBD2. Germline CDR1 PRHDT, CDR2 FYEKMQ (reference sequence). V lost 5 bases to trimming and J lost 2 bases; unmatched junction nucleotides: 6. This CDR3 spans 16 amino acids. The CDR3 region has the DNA TGTGCCAGCAGCATATCCGGGACTAGCGCCTACAATGAGCAGTTCTTC. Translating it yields CASSISGTSAYNEQFF.

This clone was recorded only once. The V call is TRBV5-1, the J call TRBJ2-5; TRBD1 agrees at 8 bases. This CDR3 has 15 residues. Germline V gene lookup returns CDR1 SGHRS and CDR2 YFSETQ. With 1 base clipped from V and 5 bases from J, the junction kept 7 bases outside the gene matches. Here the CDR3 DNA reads TGCGCCAGCAGCTTGACCGGGACAGGAGGGGAGACCCAGTACTTC. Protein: CASSLTGTGGETQYF.

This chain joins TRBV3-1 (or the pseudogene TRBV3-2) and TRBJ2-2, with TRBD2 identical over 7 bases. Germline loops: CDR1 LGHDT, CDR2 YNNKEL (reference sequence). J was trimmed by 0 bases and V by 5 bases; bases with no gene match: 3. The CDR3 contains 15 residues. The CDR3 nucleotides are TGTGCCAGCAGCGCCAGCGGGGCGAACACCGGGGAGCTGTTTTTT. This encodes CASSASGANTGELFF.

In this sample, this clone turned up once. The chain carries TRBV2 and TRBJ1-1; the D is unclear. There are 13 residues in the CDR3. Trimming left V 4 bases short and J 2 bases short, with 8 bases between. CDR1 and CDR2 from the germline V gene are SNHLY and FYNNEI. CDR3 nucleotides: TGTGCCAGCAGTGTTCAGGCAAACACTGAAGCTTTCTTT. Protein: CASSVQANTEAFF.

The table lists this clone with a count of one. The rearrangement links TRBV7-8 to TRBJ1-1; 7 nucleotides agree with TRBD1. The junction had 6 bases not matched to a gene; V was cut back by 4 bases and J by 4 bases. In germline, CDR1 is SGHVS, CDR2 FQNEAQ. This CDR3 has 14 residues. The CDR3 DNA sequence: TGTGCCAGCAGCTCTCAGGACAGGTCCACTGAAGCTTTCTTT. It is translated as CASSSQDRSTEAFF.

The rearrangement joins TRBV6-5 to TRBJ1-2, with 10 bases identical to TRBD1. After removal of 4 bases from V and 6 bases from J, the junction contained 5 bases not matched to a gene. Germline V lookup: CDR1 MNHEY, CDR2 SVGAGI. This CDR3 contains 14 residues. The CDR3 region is CASSSRTGGNGYTF. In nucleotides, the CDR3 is TGTGCCAGCAGTTCCAGGACAGGGGGTAATGGCTACACCTTC.

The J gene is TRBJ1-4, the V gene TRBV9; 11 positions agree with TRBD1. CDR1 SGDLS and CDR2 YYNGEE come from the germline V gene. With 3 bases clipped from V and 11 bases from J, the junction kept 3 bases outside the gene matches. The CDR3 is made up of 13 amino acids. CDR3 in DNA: TGTGCCAGCAGCGGGGACAGGGGGGACAAACTGTTTTTT. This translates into CASSGDRGDKLFF.

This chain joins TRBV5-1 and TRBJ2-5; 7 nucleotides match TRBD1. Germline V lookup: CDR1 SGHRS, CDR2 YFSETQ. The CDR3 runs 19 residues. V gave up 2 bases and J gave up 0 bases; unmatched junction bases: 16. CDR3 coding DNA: TGCGCCAGCAGCTTCACCCCTGCTACGCTCGGGACAGACCAAGAGACCCAGTACTTC. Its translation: CASSFTPATLGTDQETQYF. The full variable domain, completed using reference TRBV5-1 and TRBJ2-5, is KAGVTQTPRYLIKTRGQQVTLSCSPISGHRSVSWYQQTPGQGLQFLFEYFSETQRNKGNFPGRFSGRQFSNSRSEMNVSTLELGDSALYLCASSFTPATLGTDQETQYFGPGTRLLVL.

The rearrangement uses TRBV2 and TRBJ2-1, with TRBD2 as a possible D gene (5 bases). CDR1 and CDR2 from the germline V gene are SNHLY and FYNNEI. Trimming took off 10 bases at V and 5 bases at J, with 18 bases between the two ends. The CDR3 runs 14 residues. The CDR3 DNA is TGTGCCACTCGGAGGCAGAGCACGAACAATGAGCAGTTCTTC. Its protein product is CATRRQSTNNEQFF.

Here the CDR3 DNA reads TGTGCCTGGGCGATGGGGGGCCAGATCTCTGGAAACACCATATATTTT. Its protein product is CAWAMGGQISGNTIYF. The chain uses TRBV30 and TRBJ1-3; possible D gene TRBD1, 6 bases. The CDR3 consists of 16 residues. With 5 bases removed from V and 0 bases from J, the gap between germline ends came to 17 bases. The germline CDR1 and CDR2 sequences are GTSNPN and SVGIG (reference sequence).

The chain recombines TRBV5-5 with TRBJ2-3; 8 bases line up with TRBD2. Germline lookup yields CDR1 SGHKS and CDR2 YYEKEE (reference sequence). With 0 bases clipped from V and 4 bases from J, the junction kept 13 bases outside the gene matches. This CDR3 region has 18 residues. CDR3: CASSLAWEAGVSADTQYF. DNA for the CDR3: TGTGCCAGCAGCTTGGCCTGGGAAGCGGGAGTGTCGGCAGATACGCAGTATTTT. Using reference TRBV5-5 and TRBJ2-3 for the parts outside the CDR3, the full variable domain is DAGVTQSPTHLIKTRGQQVTLRCSPISGHKSVSWYQQVLGQGPQFIFQYYEKEERGRGNFPDRFSARQFPNYSSELNVNALLLGDSALYLCASSLAWEAGVSADTQYFGPGTRLTVL.

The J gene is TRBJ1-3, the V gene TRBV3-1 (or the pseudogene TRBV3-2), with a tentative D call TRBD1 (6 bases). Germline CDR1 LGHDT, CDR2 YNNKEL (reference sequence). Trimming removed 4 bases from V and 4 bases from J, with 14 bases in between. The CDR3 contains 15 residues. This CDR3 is CASSRTGTSGNTIYF. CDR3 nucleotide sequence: TGTGCCAGCAGCCGAACCGGGACATCGGGAAACACCATATATTTT.

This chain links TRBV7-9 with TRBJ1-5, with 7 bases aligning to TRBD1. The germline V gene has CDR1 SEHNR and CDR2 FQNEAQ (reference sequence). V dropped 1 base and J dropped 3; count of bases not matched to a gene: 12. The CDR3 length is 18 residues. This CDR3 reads CASSLGGASQGPNQPQHF. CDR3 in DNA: TGTGCCAGCAGCTTAGGGGGGGCCTCACAGGGGCCCAATCAGCCCCAGCATTTT.

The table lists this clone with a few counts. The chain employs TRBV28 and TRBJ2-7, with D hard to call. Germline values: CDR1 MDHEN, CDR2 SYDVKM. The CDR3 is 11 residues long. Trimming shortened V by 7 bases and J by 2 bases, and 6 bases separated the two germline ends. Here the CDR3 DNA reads TGTGCCAGCACAACAGCCTACGAGCAGTACTTC. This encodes CASTTAYEQYF.